Presented here are 21 T cell receptor beta chains from one specimen sequenced in a study of Ad26.COV2.S vaccination and SARS-CoV-2 variants. Profiling relied on immunoSEQ multiplex PCR, and the TCRdb table lists in-frame clones only, not all of them. Here the sample spans hundreds of thousands of clones, around 90% being singletons. Specified treatment: some 19 received Ad26.COV2.S at low or high dose, single or two shots; about five received placebo; per-sample allocation not given. Sampling happened 63 days after the first vaccine or placebo injection. Sequenced material: peripheral blood, taken in a trial of Ad26.COV2.S vaccine versus placebo. These receptor sequences come from a person aged 18 to 65 who received the Ad26.COV2.S COVID-19 vaccine or a placebo.

This clone showed up just once. This chain connects TRBV9 to TRBJ1-6; 9 bases align to TRBD1. Germline V gene sequence: CDR1 SGDLS, CDR2 YYNGEE. Trimming at V came to 4 bases and at J to 7 bases, leaving 9 bases not matched to a gene. CDR3 length: 16 amino acids. The CDR3 is CASSPKDRGANSPLHF. The CDR3 coding sequence is TGTGCCAGCAGCCCCAAGGACAGGGGTGCGAATTCACCCCTCCACTTT.

The V gene is TRBV4-2, the J gene TRBJ2-7, with D possibly being TRBD2 (5 bases). From germline, CDR1 is LGHNA and CDR2 YNFKEQ. Trimming stripped 1 base from V and 2 bases from J, with 9 bases between. The CDR3 spans 14 residues. Written as DNA, the CDR3 is TGTGCCAGCAGCCAAGGGCCCGGGACCTACGAGCAGTACTTC. Its translation: CASSQGPGTYEQYF.

The V and J genes are TRBV3-1 (or the pseudogene TRBV3-2) and TRBJ2-7, with 12 bases fitting TRBD2. CDR3 length: 15 amino acids. Germline V CDR1 and CDR2: LGHDT, YNNKEL (reference sequence). J lost 0 bases, V lost 5 bases, and 2 bases had no gene match. CDR3 loop: CASSSGLAGSYEQYF. Here the CDR3 DNA reads TGTGCCAGCAGCTCGGGACTAGCGGGCTCCTACGAGCAGTACTTC.

V gene TRBV4-1 combines with J gene TRBJ2-2; D ambiguous. CDR1 is MGHRA, CDR2 YSYEKL, per germline. The CDR3 is 17 residues long. V was shortened by 1 base and J by 1 base, with 13 bases between the two germline ends. This chain's CDR3 is CASSQVRNQKNTGELFF. CDR3 bases: TGCGCCAGCAGCCAAGTGCGGAACCAAAAGAACACCGGGGAGCTGTTTTTT.

With respect to this clone: Other DNA sequences of this sample code for an identical CDR3. The V gene is TRBV24-1, the J gene TRBJ2-3, with D uncertain. The CDR3 has 11 amino acids. Looked up from germline, CDR1 is KGHDR and CDR2 is SFDVKD. The V gene lost 6 bases and the J gene lost 5 bases, with 5 bases spanning the gap. In nucleotides, the CDR3 is TGTGCCACCAGTTTGGGAGATACGCAGTATTTT. It specifies CATSLGDTQYF.

The genes are TRBV7-2 and TRBJ1-6, with unresolved D. Germline CDR1 reads SGHTA; CDR2 reads FQGNSA. This CDR3 has 13 amino acids. Trimming pared 5 bases from V and 10 bases from J, leaving 12 bases between. The CDR3 DNA reads as TGTGCCAGCAGCGACGGAGTTCGATCACCCCTCCACTTT. Amino acids: CASSDGVRSPLHF. Combining the CDR3 with reference TRBV7-2 and TRBJ1-6 gives the whole variable domain GAGVSQSPSNKVTEKGKDVELRCDPISGHTALYWYRQSLGQGLEFLIYFQGNSAPDKSGLPSDRFSAERTGGSVSTLTIQRTQQEDSAVYLCASSDGVRSPLHFGNGTRLTVT.

The genes are TRBV4-3 and TRBJ2-2; a possible D gene is TRBD2 (6 bases). The CDR3 contains 14 residues. CDR1 and CDR2 (germline): LGHNA, YSLEER. The V and J ends lost 0 bases and 6 bases respectively, with 8 bases between them. Here the CDR3 reads CASSQDWGAGELFF. The CDR3 nucleotides read TGCGCCAGCAGCCAAGATTGGGGGGCCGGGGAGCTGTTTTTT.

This chain links TRBV6-5 with TRBJ1-3, with D perhaps matching TRBD1 (5 bases). The CDR3 is 14 amino acids. Germline values: CDR1 MNHEY, CDR2 SVGAGI. Trimming pared 7 bases from V and 0 bases from J, leaving 10 bases between. The CDR3 sequence: CASKGELSGNTIYF. The CDR3 DNA reads as TGTGCCAGCAAAGGGGAGCTCTCTGGAAACACCATATATTTT.

The chain joins TRBV7-2 to TRBJ2-5; D remains ambiguous. Germline CDR1 SGHTA, CDR2 FQGNSA. V dropped 3 bases and J dropped 3 bases, with 8 bases sitting between them. This CDR3 is 13 amino acids long. CDR3 bases: TGTGCCAGCAGCTTGGACGCGAAAGAGACCCAGTACTTC. Protein sequence: CASSLDAKETQYF.

The chain recombines TRBV5-6 with TRBJ1-1; unclear D gene. Trimming removed 0 bases from V and 5 bases from J, with 8 bases in between. This CDR3 is built from 13 residues. The germline CDR1 and CDR2 sequences are SGHDT and YYEEEE. This CDR3 reads CASSLVAVTEAFF. Written as DNA, the CDR3 is TGTGCCAGCAGCTTGGTAGCGGTAACTGAAGCTTTCTTT. Complete variable domain (other parts from reference TRBV5-6 and TRBJ1-1): DAGVTQSPTHLIKTRGQQVTLRCSPKSGHDTVSWYQQALGQGPQFIFQYYEEEERQRGNFPDRFSGHQFPNYSSELNVNALLLGDSALYLCASSLVAVTEAFFGQGTRLTVV.

The chain employs TRBV5-1 and TRBJ1-2, with TRBD1 as a possible D gene (5 bases). V gave up 2 bases and J gave up 4 bases, with 15 bases separating them. The CDR3 extends over 15 amino acids. Germline CDR1 SGHRS, CDR2 YFSETQ. The CDR3 nucleotides are TGCGCCAGCAGCTTCGGTACCAGGGAGGCCTATGGCTACACCTTC. Translating gives CASSFGTREAYGYTF.

The rearrangement links TRBV2 to TRBJ2-5, with 10 bases aligning to TRBD2. The CDR3 runs 16 residues. V lost 6 bases, J lost 5 bases, and 12 bases stayed unmatched. CDR1 and CDR2 (germline): SNHLY, FYNNEI. CDR3 sequence (DNA): TGTGCCAGCAGCTACATAGCGGGGGGTCTCAGTGAGACCCAGTACTTC. Translation: CASSYIAGGLSETQYF.

The CDR3 bases are TGCAGTGCTAGCTCCAGGGTCGGCTACACCTTC. Translation gives CSASSRVGYTF. The chain couples TRBV20-1 to TRBJ1-2, with D possibly being TRBD1 (5 bases). The CDR3 runs to 11 residues. Germline V CDR1 and CDR2: DFQATT, SNEGSKA (reference sequence). V was clipped by 3 bases and J by 8 bases, with 10 bases between them.

The chain carries TRBV20-1 and TRBJ2-5, with D hard to call. Germline assignment: CDR1 DFQATT and CDR2 SNEGSKA (reference sequence). This CDR3 has 11 amino acids. The V end was cut by 2 bases, the J end by 3 bases, with 4 bases between. CDR3 amino acids: CSARKEETQYF. Written as DNA, the CDR3 is TGCAGTGCTAGAAAAGAAGAGACCCAGTACTTC.

The V and J genes are TRBV6-5 and TRBJ1-5; unclear D gene. V lost 2 bases and J 6 bases, leaving 8 bases between the germline ends. Per germline, CDR1 MNHEY and CDR2 SVGAGI. This CDR3 is 13 amino acids long. The DNA for the CDR3 is TGTGCCAGCAGTTACAAGGGAAGTCAGCCCCAGCATTTT. Its translation: CASSYKGSQPQHF.

V usage is TRBV5-6 and J usage is TRBJ1-5, with D hard to call. V gave up 2 bases and J gave up 4 bases, with 19 bases separating them. Germline loops: CDR1 SGHDT, CDR2 YYEEEE. This CDR3 comprises 17 residues. The CDR3: CASSFRRTGNQNQPQHF. The CDR3 coding sequence is TGTGCCAGCAGCTTTCGGAGGACGGGAAACCAAAATCAGCCCCAGCATTTT.

The chain is built from TRBV29-1 and TRBJ1-1; D remains unclear. Trimming cost V 2 bases and J 1 base, with 8 bases left between them. CDR1 and CDR2 (germline): SQVTM, ANQGSEA. The CDR3 has 13 amino acids. This CDR3 is CSVESQANTEAFF. CDR3 bases: TGCAGCGTTGAATCGCAGGCGAACACTGAAGCTTTCTTT.

V gene TRBV15 combines with J gene TRBJ1-5; tentatively, D is TRBD1 (6 bases). Trimming removed 5 bases at V and 0 bases at J, with 8 bases between. This CDR3 contains 14 residues. Germline values: CDR1 LNHNV, CDR2 YYDKDF (reference sequence). This CDR3 reads CATSYRDSNQPQHF. The CDR3 DNA follows: TGTGCCACCAGCTACAGGGATAGCAATCAGCCCCAGCATTTT. The full variable domain, rest sourced from reference TRBV15 and TRBJ1-5, is DAMVIQNPRYQVTQFGKPVTLSCSQTLNHNVMYWYQQKSSQAPKLLFHYYDKDFNNEADTPDNFQSRRPNTSFCFLDIRSPGLGDTAMYLCATSYRDSNQPQHFGDGTRLSIL.

V is TRBV29-1 and J is TRBJ2-1; 10 nucleotides match TRBD2. Trimming at V came to 6 bases and at J to 4 bases, leaving 9 bases not matched to a gene. CDR3 length: 15 amino acids. Germline V gene sequence: CDR1 SQVTM, CDR2 ANQGSEA. Here the CDR3 DNA reads TGCAGCGTCGAGATACTAGCGGGGATGTACAATGAGCAGTTCTTC. Its translation: CSVEILAGMYNEQFF.

The J gene is TRBJ2-7, the V gene TRBV5-1, with 9 bases identical to TRBD2. With V trimmed by 4 bases and J by 6 bases, 14 bases remained unmatched. The CDR3 runs 16 residues. Per the germline V gene, CDR1 is SGHRS and CDR2 is YFSETQ. CDR3 DNA: TGCGCCAGCAGCAACAACGAACTAGCGGGTATCGGCGAGCAGTACTTC. Protein product: CASSNNELAGIGEQYF.

Concerning this clone: The same CDR3 also results from other DNA sequences found in this sample. The J gene is TRBJ1-2, the V gene TRBV9, with no clear D. CDR1 SGDLS and CDR2 YYNGEE come from the germline V gene. Trimming removed 2 bases from V and 1 base from J, with 9 bases in between. The CDR3 has 14 amino acids. The CDR3: CASSVGTFNYGYTF. CDR3 DNA sequence: TGTGCCAGCAGCGTGGGCACCTTTAACTATGGCTACACCTTC.